The 24 T cell receptor beta chains reported below all come from one sample, sequenced in a study of tumor and adjacent non-tumor tissue in lung cancer. No cell sorting was done before RNA was extracted from the tissue. This non-tumor lung sample came from over 3 cm beyond the tumor edge. TCRbeta libraries were built with three rounds of nested PCR, modified from ARM-PCR. TCRdb independently ran MiXCR on the multiplex PCR reads; one entry per CDR3 protein. The repertoire consists of tens of thousands of distinct CDR3 sequences, with around two thirds occurring once and the leading ten covering around 29%. The specimen was distant non-tumor lung tissue. The receptors stem from a man between 65 and 85 years old with non-small cell lung cancer.

Notes on this clonotype: A clone one base away is much larger, so this may be a read error. V usage is TRBV12-3 or TRBV12-4 and J usage is TRBJ1-1; TRBD1 might be the D (5 bases). The CDR3 is made up of 15 amino acids. The CDR3: CDSSLIAGWGTEAFF. DNA of the CDR3: TGTGACAGCAGTTTAATCGCAGGATGGGGGACTGAAGCTTTCTTT.

Points on this clonotype: One end of the junction is discordant with germline, which a read error may explain. The chain carries TRBV14 and TRBJ1-2; 9 bases are shared with TRBD1. This CDR3 has 15 amino acids. Germline V gene lookup returns CDR1 SGHDN and CDR2 FVKESK. The CDR3 region has the DNA TGTACCAGTAGCCGGGACAGGGTTGCCAACTATGGCTACACCTTC. Translation: CTSSRDRVANYGYTF.

On this clonotype: A junction end diverges from the germline sequence, so it may reflect a read error. This chain uses TRBV20-1 with TRBJ2-2, with D maybe TRBD2 (6 bases). The CDR3 spans 17 residues. Germline CDR1 DFQATT, CDR2 SNEGSKA (reference sequence). The CDR3 coding sequence is TGCGGTGCTACCATGGGCAGATTAGCGGAAAACACCGGGGAGCTGTTTTTT. As protein: CGATMGRLAENTGELFF.

Comment on this clonotype: A read error may produce the germline difference seen at one junction end. This chain joins TRBV6-5 and TRBJ1-4; the D is unclear. The CDR3 is made up of 15 amino acids. Germline CDR1 and CDR2: MNHEY and SVGAGI. CDR3 bases: TGTGCCAGGAATTGGGCCAGTGCAACTAATGAAAAACTATTTTTT. This sequence encodes CARNWASATNEKLFF.

This clonotype came up a few times. Being one base from a much bigger clone, this may be a read error. The chain links TRBV4-1 to TRBJ1-4, with D uncertain. The germline V gene has CDR1 MGHRA and CDR2 YSYEKL. The CDR3 totals 14 residues. In nucleotides, the CDR3 is TGCGCCAGCAGCCCAGGACCAACGGATGAAAAACTGTTATTT. Translating gives CASSPGPTDEKLLF.

This clonotype was seen at least ten times. V is TRBV7-8 and J is TRBJ2-3, with 8 bases aligning to TRBD2. Germline V gene lookup returns CDR1 SGHVS and CDR2 FQNEAQ. V trimming: 5 bases; J trimming: 4 bases; junction bases outside the gene matches: 11. The length of the CDR3 is 16 residues. The CDR3 region is CASSPAAGAGPDTQYF. The CDR3, as DNA: TGTGCCAGCAGCCCCGCAGCGGGGGCTGGCCCAGATACGCAGTATTTT.

The chain couples TRBV6-1 to TRBJ1-2; 10 bases are a match to TRBD1. Germline CDR1 reads MNHNS; CDR2 reads SASEGT. The CDR3 covers 17 residues. V dropped 8 bases and J dropped 7; count of bases not matched to a gene: 19. The CDR3 sequence: CASGKSPDRQGAGGYTF. Written as DNA, the CDR3 is TGTGCCAGCGGCAAATCCCCAGACAGACAGGGGGCAGGTGGCTACACCTTC.

This chain joins TRBV6-6 and TRBJ1-3, with 7 bases lining up with TRBD1. In germline, CDR1 is MNHNY, CDR2 SVGAGI (reference sequence). The CDR3 is 14 residues long. J gave up 10 bases and V 6 bases, and 12 bases lay outside the gene matches. The CDR3 nucleotides are TGTGCCAGCAGCTCGGACAGGCGGGGTTCTACCATATATTTT. Protein: CASSSDRRGSTIYF.

For this clonotype: Without the conserved terminal phenylalanine or tryptophan, this CDR3 likely stems from a read error. The limits of the CDR3 on the DNA are not certain, so only TCRdb's listed CDR3 is given. The chain couples TRBV4-1 to TRBJ2-1; TRBD2 is taken as the D call from the table, unchecked against the DNA. The CDR3 sequence runs 13 residues, both termini included. CDR1 is MGHRA, CDR2 YSYEKL, per germline. The CDR3 protein is CASSPGLAGVRFS.

Concerning this clonotype: One end of the junction fails to match germline, which may point to a read error. The chain carries TRBV11-2 and TRBJ2-1; TRBD2 matches 7 bases. The CDR3 contains 15 residues. CDR1 and CDR2 from the germline V gene are SGHAT and FQNNGV. CDR3 sequence (DNA): TGTGCCAGCAGCTTAGTTGCGGGAGCCTACAATGAGGAGTTCTTC. It codes for CASSLVAGAYNEEFF. Full variable domain (remainder filled in from reference TRBV11-2 and TRBJ2-1): EAGVAQSPRYKIIEKRQSVAFWCNPISGHATLYWYQQILGQGPKLLIQFQNNGVVDDSQLPKDRFSAERLKGVDSTLKIQPAKLEDSAVYLCASSLVAGAYNEEFFGPGTRLTVL.

Concerning this clonotype itself: The junction departs from the called germline gene at one end, perhaps through a read error. V gene TRBV11-2 combines with J gene TRBJ2-1; possibly TRBD2 for D (5 bases). This CDR3 is 14 amino acids long. The germline V gene has CDR1 SGHAT and CDR2 FQNNGV. CDR3 coding DNA: TGTGCCTGCAGCCAAGGACTTTCGGGGAATGGGCATTTCTTC. Residues: CACSQGLSGNGHFF. The full variable domain, with the rest looked up from reference TRBV11-2 and TRBJ2-1, is EAGVAQSPRYKIIEKRQSVAFWCNPISGHATLYWYQQILGQGPKLLIQFQNNGVVDDSQLPKDRFSAERLKGVDSTLKIQPAKLEDSAVYLCACSQGLSGNGHFFGPGTRLTVL.

Comment on this clonotype: At one end, the junction sequence differs from germline, possibly due to a read error. This chain joins TRBV20-1 and TRBJ2-3, with TRBD1 identical over 7 bases. The CDR3 totals 16 residues. Germline V gene sequence: CDR1 DFQATT, CDR2 SNEGSKA (reference sequence). Here the CDR3 reads CSASRQGELRADTHYF. Here the CDR3 DNA reads TGCAGTGCTAGCAGGCAGGGGGAGCTCCGCGCAGATACGCACTATTTT.

Comment on this clonotype: Relative to the germline gene, one junction end is altered; a read error may explain this. V usage is TRBV11-3 and J usage is TRBJ2-1; 10 bases are a match to TRBD2. In germline, CDR1 is SGHNT, CDR2 YENEEA. The CDR3 is 15 amino acids. The CDR3 reads CTSSRAGGLNNEQFF. The DNA of the CDR3 is TGTACCAGCAGCAGAGCGGGGGGGCTCAACAATGAGCAGTTCTTC.

The rearrangement uses TRBV5-1 and TRBJ1-1; D remains unclear. The CDR3 runs 15 residues. Trimming pared 4 bases from V and 2 bases from J, leaving 15 bases between. From germline, CDR1 is SGHRS and CDR2 YFSETQ. DNA for the CDR3: TGCGCCAGCAGCGTAGTAGATAGGGATAACACTGAAGCTTTCTTT. Translation: CASSVVDRDNTEAFF. The whole variable domain, remainder taken from reference TRBV5-1 and TRBJ1-1, is KAGVTQTPRYLIKTRGQQVTLSCSPISGHRSVSWYQQTPGQGLQFLFEYFSETQRNKGNFPGRFSGRQFSNSRSEMNVSTLELGDSALYLCASSVVDRDNTEAFFGQGTRLTVV.

About this clonotype: An end of the junction does not agree with germline; a read error may underlie this. J is TRBJ2-2 and V is TRBV11-2, with 7 nucleotides matching TRBD1. The germline V gene has CDR1 SGHAT and CDR2 FQNNGV. The CDR3 sequence is 16 residues long. The DNA for the CDR3 is TGTACCAACAGCCTACAGGGGACGTTGCTCGCCGGGGAGCTGTGTTTT. Encoded protein: CTNSLQGTLLAGELCF.

Remarks on this clonotype: This may be a read error, as it is one base from a much larger clone. This chain uses TRBV24-1 with TRBJ2-1, with 9 bases fitting TRBD1. J was trimmed by 7 bases and V by 3 bases; bases with no gene match: 6. CDR3 size: 15 residues. Germline loops: CDR1 KGHDR, CDR2 SFDVKD. This CDR3 reads CATSDLTGGTNEQFF. CDR3 nucleotides: TGTGCCACCAGTGATCTTACAGGGGGCACGAATGAGCAGTTCTTC.

The genes are TRBV29-1 and TRBJ2-3; D is perhaps TRBD2 (6 bases). The germline V gene has CDR1 SQVTM and CDR2 ANQGSEA. This CDR3 comprises 14 residues. The V gene lost 4 bases and the J gene lost 2 bases, with 13 bases spanning the gap. The CDR3 here is CSVVSAGHTDTQYF. The CDR3 DNA reads TGCAGCGTTGTGTCGGCGGGGCACACAGATACGCAGTATTTT.

The table lists this clonotype with many counts. The chain links TRBV5-1 to TRBJ2-7; D unresolved. This CDR3 is built from 11 residues. Germline values: CDR1 SGHRS, CDR2 YFSETQ. Between the trimmed V and J ends, which lost 4 bases and 6 bases, there was a span of 8 bases. The CDR3 DNA follows: TGCGCCAGCAGCCATGGTCCCGAGCAGTACTTC. As protein: CASSHGPEQYF.

This clonotype came up many times. The chain couples TRBV28 to TRBJ2-7; tentative D call: TRBD1 (6 bases). Germline V gene lookup returns CDR1 MDHEN and CDR2 SYDVKM. The ends were cut back, 5 bases at V and 5 bases at J, with 16 bases in the middle. CDR3 length: 14 residues. In nucleotides, the CDR3 is TGTGCCAGCAGTCCCCACAGGGTCGCGGACGAGCAGTACTTC. It encodes CASSPHRVADEQYF.

A word on this clonotype: This likely comes from a read error, as the CDR3 has no conserved phenylalanine or tryptophan at its end. Because the CDR3's place on the DNA is in doubt, the DNA is left out and the CDR3 is given as listed by TCRdb. The chain recombines TRBV11-3 with TRBJ2-5; TRBD1 reflects the table's D call only, with no check against the DNA. CDR1 is SGHNT and CDR2 is YENEEA in the germline V gene. The CDR3 region is 13 residues in length, termini included. The CDR3 sequence is CACSKDRQETQYS.

Comment on this clonotype: One base away lies a much larger clone, so this may be a sequencing read error. The V call is TRBV5-4, the J call TRBJ2-2, with TRBD1 matching 7 bases. This CDR3 spans 16 amino acids. Germline V gives CDR1 SGHNT, CDR2 YYREEE (reference sequence). Germline trimming cut 1 base from V and 4 bases from J; bases unmatched to any gene: 7. CDR3 sequence reads: CASSLPRGLSTGELFF. For the CDR3, the DNA is TGTGCCAGCAGCTTGCCTAGGGGGCTAAGCACCGGGGAGCTGTTTTTT. Drawing the rest from reference TRBV5-4 and TRBJ2-2, the complete variable domain is ETGVTQSPTHLIKTRGQQVTLRCSSQSGHNTVSWYQQALGQGPQFIFQYYREEENGRGNFPPRFSGLQFPNYSSELNVNALELDDSALYLCASSLPRGLSTGELFFGEGSRLTVL.

Comment on this clonotype: Compared with germline, one end of the junction differs, possibly owing to a read error. The V call is TRBV11-2, the J call TRBJ2-2; TRBD2 aligns across 8 bases. From germline, CDR1 is SGHAT and CDR2 FQNNGV. The CDR3 runs to 15 residues. The CDR3 bases are TGTGCCAGCAGCTTCAGCGGGAGCGTCACCGGGGAGATGATTTTT. It encodes CASSFSGSVTGEMIF.

This clonotype has only one observation. At one end the junction does not follow the germline gene, possibly because of a read error. The gene calls are TRBV28 and TRBJ2-5; TRBD2 matches at 7 bases. Looked up from germline, CDR1 is MDHEN and CDR2 is SYDVKM. There are 16 residues in the CDR3. The CDR3 nucleotides read TGTGCCAGCAGTTTTGTCGGGGGGACCTCCCAAGAGACCCGGTACTTC. This gives the protein CASSFVGGTSQETRYF.

Notes on this clonotype: The junction departs from the called germline gene at one end, perhaps through a read error. The V and J genes are TRBV4-1 and TRBJ2-1; maybe TRBD2 (6 bases). Germline CDR1 MGHRA, CDR2 YSYEKL. This CDR3 spans 16 amino acids. CDR3 residues: CASSPFSGISYNEQFF. For the CDR3, the DNA is TGCGCCAGCAGTCCCTTTAGCGGAATTTCCTACAATGAGCAATTCTTC.